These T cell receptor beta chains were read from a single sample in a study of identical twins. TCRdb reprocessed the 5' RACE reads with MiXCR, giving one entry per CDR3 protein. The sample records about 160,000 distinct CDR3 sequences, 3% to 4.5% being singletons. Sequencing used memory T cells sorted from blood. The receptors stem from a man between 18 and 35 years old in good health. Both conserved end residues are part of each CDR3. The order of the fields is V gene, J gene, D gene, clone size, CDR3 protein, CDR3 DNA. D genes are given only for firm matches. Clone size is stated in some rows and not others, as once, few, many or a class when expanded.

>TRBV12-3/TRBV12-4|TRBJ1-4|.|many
CASSDDIRGEKLFF
TGTGCCAGCAGCGATGACATACGAGGCGAAAAACTGTTTTTT
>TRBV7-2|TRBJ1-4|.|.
CASARPGVEKLFF
TGTGCCAGCGCTAGGCCAGGGGTTGAAAAACTGTTTTTT
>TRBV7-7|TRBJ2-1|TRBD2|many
CASSYIVPGLAGEGEQFF
TGTGCCAGCAGCTATATTGTCCCGGGACTAGCGGGAGAGGGAGAGCAGTTCTTC
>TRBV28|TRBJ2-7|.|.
CASSFGGNNEQYF
TGTGCCAGCAGTTTTGGGGGAAACAACGAGCAGTACTTC
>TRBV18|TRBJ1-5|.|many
CASSSSIGDGQPQHF
TGTGCCAGCTCCTCAAGTATAGGGGACGGACAGCCCCAGCATTTT
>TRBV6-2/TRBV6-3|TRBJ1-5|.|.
CASRARAPSNQPQHF
TGTGCCAGCAGGGCTCGGGCACCAAGCAATCAGCCCCAGCATTTT
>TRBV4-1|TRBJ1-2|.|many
CASSQDWRQPYGYTF
TGCGCCAGCAGCCAAGATTGGCGACAGCCCTATGGCTACACCTTC
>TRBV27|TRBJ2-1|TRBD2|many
CASSGRTSGKRDEQFF
TGTGCCAGCAGTGGACGGACTAGCGGGAAAAGGGATGAGCAGTTCTTC
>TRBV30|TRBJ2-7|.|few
CAGLGGPQAQYF
TGTGCCGGTCTCGGGGGGCCCCAGGCTCAGTACTTC
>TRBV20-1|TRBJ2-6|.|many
CSAGRGPIKGSGANVLTF
TGCAGCGCTGGAAGAGGCCCCATCAAAGGATCTGGGGCCAACGTCCTGACTTTC
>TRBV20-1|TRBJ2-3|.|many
CSARTPNTDTQYF
TGCAGTGCTAGAACACCCAACACAGATACGCAGTATTTT
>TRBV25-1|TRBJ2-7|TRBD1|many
CASSDRTGGEQYF
TGTGCCAGCAGTGATCGGACAGGCGGCGAGCAGTACTTC
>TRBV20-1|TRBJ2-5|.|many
CSEGEETQYF
TGCAGCGAGGGCGAGGAGACCCAGTACTTC
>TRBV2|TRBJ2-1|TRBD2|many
CASRRLADNNEQFF
TGTGCCAGCAGGAGGCTAGCGGATAACAATGAGCAGTTCTTC
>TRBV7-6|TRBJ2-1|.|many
CASSLRGGTRDEQFF
TGTGCCAGCAGCTTAAGGGGCGGAACAAGGGATGAGCAGTTCTTC
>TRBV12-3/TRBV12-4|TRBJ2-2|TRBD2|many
CASSQLAGVNTGELFF
TGTGCCAGCAGTCAGTTGGCGGGGGTGAACACCGGGGAGCTGTTTTTT
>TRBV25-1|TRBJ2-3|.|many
CASSESDRSTDTQYF
TGTGCCAGCAGTGAATCCGACAGATCCACAGATACGCAGTATTTT
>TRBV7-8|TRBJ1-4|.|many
CASSPGRGQTNEKLFF
TGTGCCAGCAGCCCCGGTAGAGGACAGACTAATGAAAAACTGTTTTTT
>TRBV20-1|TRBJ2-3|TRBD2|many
CSAMGLAGGPPSTDTQYF
TGCAGTGCTATGGGGCTAGCGGGAGGGCCTCCGAGCACAGATACGCAGTATTTT
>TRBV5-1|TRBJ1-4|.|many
CASSLVVAEKLFF
TGCGCCAGCAGCTTGGTGGTGGCGGAAAAACTGTTTTTT
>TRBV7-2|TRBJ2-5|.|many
CASSLTAGGETQYF
TGTGCCAGCAGCTTAACGGCAGGGGGGGAGACCCAGTACTTC
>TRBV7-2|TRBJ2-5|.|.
CASSRFLNQETQYF
TGTGCCAGCAGCCGCTTTTTGAACCAGGAGACCCAGTACTTC
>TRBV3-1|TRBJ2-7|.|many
CASGELYEQYF
TGTGCCAGCGGGGAACTCTACGAGCAGTACTTC
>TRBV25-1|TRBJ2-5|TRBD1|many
CASSEFKGAQETQYF
TGTGCCAGCAGTGAATTTAAGGGGGCCCAAGAGACCCAGTACTTC
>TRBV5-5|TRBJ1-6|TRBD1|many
CASNTGVGNSPLHF
TGTGCCAGCAACACAGGGGTAGGGAATTCACCCCTCCACTTT
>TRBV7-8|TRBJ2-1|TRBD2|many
CASSSHLAGGNNEQFF
TGTGCCAGCAGCTCCCACCTCGCGGGAGGGAACAATGAGCAGTTCTTC
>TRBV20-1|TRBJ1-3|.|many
CSAVQGVGNTIYF
TGCAGTGCTGTTCAGGGAGTTGGAAACACCATATATTTT
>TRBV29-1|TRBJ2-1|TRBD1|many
CSVELGGVGQGTSGGYNEQFF
TGCAGCGTTGAATTGGGTGGTGTGGGACAGGGAACTAGTGGAGGCTACAATGAGCAGTTCTTC
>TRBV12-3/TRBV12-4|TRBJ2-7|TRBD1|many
CASSYMTGGRGEQYF
TGTGCCAGCAGTTACATGACAGGGGGCCGTGGCGAGCAGTACTTC
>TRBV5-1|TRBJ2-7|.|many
CASSLDSFSYEQYF
TGCGCCAGCAGCTTGGACAGTTTCTCCTACGAGCAGTACTTC
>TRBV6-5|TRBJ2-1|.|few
CASSYSRRSYNEQFF
TGTGCCAGCAGTTACTCTCGGCGGTCCTACAATGAGCAGTTCTTC
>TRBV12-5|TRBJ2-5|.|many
CASGLRAGETQYF
TGTGCTAGTGGTTTGAGGGCAGGAGAGACCCAGTACTTC
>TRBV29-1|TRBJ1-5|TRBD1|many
CSVSGTDPNQPQHF
TGCAGCGTCTCCGGGACAGATCCTAATCAGCCCCAGCATTTT
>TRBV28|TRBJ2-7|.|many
CASSFLGGHEQYF
TGTGCCAGCAGTTTTTTAGGGGGTCACGAGCAGTACTTC